This T cell receptor (beta chain) was captured by sequencing in a study of cytotoxic CD8 clonotypes in ibrutinib-treated CLL. Repertoires were generated with immunoSEQ multiplex PCR, while TCRdb's copy carries only in-frame clones and drops some. The table includes approximately 150,000 clones, 70% to 90% detected once. V was cut by 5 bases and J by 5 bases, with 18 bases left in between. Per germline, CDR1 SGHTA and CDR2 FQGNSA. CDR3 size: 15 residues. The material sequenced was PBMCs, taken at disease progression, from a patient treated with ibrutinib. The chain is built from TRBV7-2 and TRBJ1-2, with D tentatively TRBD1 (5 bases). The origin of this receptor is a human donor with chronic lymphocytic leukemia. The CDR3 sequence is CASSPGGGPRYGYTF. DNA for the CDR3: TGTGCCAGCAGCCCCGGGGGAGGTCCCCGGTATGGCTACACCTTC. Full variable domain (rest looked up from reference TRBV7-2 and TRBJ1-2): GAGVSQSPSNKVTEKGKDVELRCDPISGHTALYWYRQSLGQGLEFLIYFQGNSAPDKSGLPSDRFSAERTGGSVSTLTIQRTQQEDSAVYLCASSPGGGPRYGYTFGSGTRLTVV.